This is a list of T cell receptor beta chains from one sample in a study of CD8+CD57+ T cells in acquired aplastic anemia. One entry per CDR3 protein, called by TCRdb with MiXCR from the reads. The table includes about 160,000 distinct CDR3 sequences, roughly 43% detected once. What was sequenced was sorted CD4+, CD8+, or CD8+CD57+ T cells (not recorded which) from PBMCs. The receptor source for this set is a human donor with aplastic anemia. Each CDR3 is given without its conserved first and last residue.

CDR3 length: 16
V gene: TRBV6-4
CDR3 protein: ASGLLWDRGTMNAEAF

CDR3 length: 13
V gene: TRBV19
CDR3 protein: ASIGAGTNTGELF

CDR3 length: 14
V gene: TRBV25-1
CDR3 protein: ASRESASSYNSPLH

CDR3 length: 13
V gene: TRBV12-3/TRBV12-4
CDR3 protein: ASSLGRTSGSEQF

CDR3 length: 13
V gene: TRBV5-1
CDR3 protein: ASSRGLAENNEQF

CDR3 length: 14
V gene: TRBV19
CDR3 protein: ASSATSGSGTGELF

CDR3 length: 13
V gene: TRBV19
CDR3 protein: ASSRGGDSGNTIY

CDR3 length: 8
V gene: TRBV18
CDR3 protein: ASSSDTQY

CDR3 length: 8
V gene: TRBV29-1
CDR3 protein: SVVDQPQH

CDR3 length: 12
V gene: TRBV7-2
CDR3 protein: ACSSGLSSYEQY

CDR3 length: 11
V gene: TRBV10-3
CDR3 protein: AILTGYSYEQY

CDR3 length: 14
V gene: TRBV12-3/TRBV12-4
CDR3 protein: ASSIQGPRHNSPLH

CDR3 length: 13
V gene: TRBV30
CDR3 protein: AWSVRTSGSETQY

CDR3 length: 14
V gene: TRBV6-1
CDR3 protein: ASSLSEGVSSYEQY

CDR3 length: 15
V gene: TRBV5-1
CDR3 protein: ASSLFAGESKDTEAF

CDR3 length: 9
V gene: TRBV20-1
CDR3 protein: SARDGLTLH

CDR3 length: 13
V gene: TRBV5-8
CDR3 protein: ASSWTQGPAAEAF

CDR3 length: 11
V gene: TRBV7-3
CDR3 protein: ASSFWQGNEQF

CDR3 length: 12
V gene: TRBV12-5
CDR3 protein: ASGLHGGTRVQF

CDR3 length: 12
V gene: TRBV6-1
CDR3 protein: ASTKSVSGNTIY

CDR3 length: 13
V gene: TRBV6-1
CDR3 protein: ASTASGPWGEKLF

CDR3 length: 13
V gene: TRBV7-2
CDR3 protein: ASSLLVQGSYGYT

CDR3 length: 15
V gene: TRBV2
CDR3 protein: ASSEVILQGAWYEQY

CDR3 length: 11
V gene: TRBV7-2
CDR3 protein: ASSLGLAGELF

CDR3 length: 14
V gene: TRBV5-1
CDR3 protein: ASSLGDTGTNYGYT

CDR3 length: 14
V gene: TRBV11-1
CDR3 protein: ASSSTLTRASGELF

CDR3 length: 13
V gene: TRBV9
CDR3 protein: ASSSFQVNTDTQY

CDR3 length: 11
V gene: TRBV6-6
CDR3 protein: ASSYPANQPQH

CDR3 length: 13
V gene: TRBV26
CDR3 protein: ASSCRGLAGNEQF